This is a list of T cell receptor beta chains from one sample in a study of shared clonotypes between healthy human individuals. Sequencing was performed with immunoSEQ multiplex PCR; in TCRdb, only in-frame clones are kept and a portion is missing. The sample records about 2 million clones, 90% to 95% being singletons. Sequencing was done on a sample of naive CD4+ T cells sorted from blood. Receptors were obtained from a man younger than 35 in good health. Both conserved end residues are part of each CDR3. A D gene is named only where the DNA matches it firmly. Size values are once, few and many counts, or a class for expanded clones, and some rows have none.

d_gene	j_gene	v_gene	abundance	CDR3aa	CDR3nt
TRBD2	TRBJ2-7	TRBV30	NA	CAWSTSDYDEQYF	TGTGCCTGGAGTACTAGCGATTATGACGAGCAGTACTTC
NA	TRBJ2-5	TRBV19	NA	CASSGFQETQYF	TGTGCCAGTAGCGGGTTCCAAGAGACCCAGTACTTC
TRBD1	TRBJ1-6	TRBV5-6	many	CASSFQGVNSPLHF	TGTGCCAGCAGCTTCCAGGGGGTTAATTCACCCCTCCACTTT
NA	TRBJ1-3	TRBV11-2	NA	CASSPQLSSGNTIYF	TGTGCCAGCAGCCCCCAGCTAAGCTCTGGAAACACCATATATTTT
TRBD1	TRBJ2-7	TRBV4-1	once	CASSQRQGLRSSYEQYF	TGCGCCAGCAGCCAAAGACAGGGGCTAAGGAGCTCCTACGAGCAGTACTTC
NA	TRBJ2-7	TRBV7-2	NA	CASKGPLEQYF	TGTGCCAGCAAAGGCCCACTCGAGCAGTACTTC
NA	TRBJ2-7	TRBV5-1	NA	CASSLIAGSSYEQYF	TGCGCCAGCAGCTTGATCGCAGGGAGCTCCTACGAGCAGTACTTC
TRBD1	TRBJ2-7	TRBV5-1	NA	CASSRREQGAVYEQYF	TGCGCCAGCAGCCGACGCGAACAGGGGGCAGTTTACGAGCAGTACTTC
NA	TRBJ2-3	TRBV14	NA	CASSPLGEANTQYF	TGTGCCAGCAGCCCTTTGGGGGAGGCCAATACGCAGTATTTT
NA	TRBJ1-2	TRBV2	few	CATSTTENYGYTF	TGTGCCACCTCAACGACAGAGAACTATGGCTACACCTTC
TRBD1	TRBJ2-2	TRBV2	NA	CASGPYRGSLNTGELFF	TGTGCCAGCGGGCCCTACAGGGGTTCCTTGAACACCGGGGAGCTGTTTTTT
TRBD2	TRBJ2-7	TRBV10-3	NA	CAISESGSLAGLGSYEQYF	TGTGCCATCAGTGAGTCAGGTAGTCTAGCGGGGCTAGGTAGTTACGAGCAGTACTTC
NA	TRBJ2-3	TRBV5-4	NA	CASRTEADTQYF	TGTGCCAGCAGAACCGAGGCGGATACGCAGTATTTT
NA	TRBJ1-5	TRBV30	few	CAWTPGGNQPQHF	TGTGCCTGGACTCCGGGAGGCAATCAGCCCCAGCATTTT
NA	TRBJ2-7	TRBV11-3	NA	CASSLEGSGDEQYF	TGTGCCAGCAGCTTAGAAGGCAGTGGGGACGAGCAGTACTTC